This TCR beta chain was recovered during a study of control samples from healthy donors and cancer patients. Libraries were prepared by immunoSEQ multiplex PCR; TCRdb keeps only in-frame clonotypes and omits some of them. The top ten clones hold roughly an eighth of a sample with 80,000 to 100,000 clones, 88% of them seen once. The V and J ends lost 1 base and 4 bases respectively, with 11 bases between them. This CDR3 region has 14 residues. The V gene's germline CDR1 is SGHNT and CDR2 YENEEA. The specimen sequenced was blood. The chain is built from TRBV11-3 and TRBJ2-7, with D unclear. The TCR originated in a man aged 30 to 39 in good health. CDR3 DNA: TGTGCCAGCAGCTTAGGCGTGGGTTGGTACGAGCAGTACTTC. This sequence encodes CASSLGVGWYEQYF.